This T cell receptor beta chain derives from a study of cytomegalovirus exposure and HLA in healthy donors. Concerning this clone: As yet, its antigen is unknown.

TCRdb's copy holds only in-frame clones and misses some; the assay was immunoSEQ multiplex PCR. Of 170,000 or so clones listed, about 85% are singletons. Study results and caveats: The classifier was said to identify cytomegalovirus status with high specificity and sensitivity.

Trimming shortened V by 6 bases and J by 1 base, and 7 bases separated the two germline ends. The CDR3 loop spans 12 amino acids. Germline CDR1 MNHNS, CDR2 SASEGT. Sequencing used PBMCs. The receptor was isolated from a man aged 18 to 35 in good health and CMV-seropositive. The chain combines TRBV6-1 with TRBJ2-7, with a possible D match to TRBD1 (5 bases). CDR3 nucleotide sequence: TGTGCCAGCAGGGGGCCATCCTACGAGCAGTACTTC. Its protein product is CASRGPSYEQYF.